A selection of T cell receptor beta chains follows, all from one sample in a study of CD8+ T cells in alopecia areata. Clones were sequenced by immunoSEQ multiplex PCR, and TCRdb holds only the in-frame ones, with some missing. The sample holds a few hundred thousand clones, less than 50% seen once. The sample here was CD4+ T cells sorted from blood, taken between weeks 36 and 40, from a patient treated with tofacitinib. The receptors here all came from a human donor with alopecia areata. CDR3s include the opening cysteine and the closing phenylalanine or tryptophan. The D gene is left open where the match is weak. Not all rows give a size; the values are once, few, many and, for expanded clones, a class.

V	size	J	D	CDR3	DNA
TRBV7-9	-	TRBJ2-2	TRBD1	CASRGKGGVNTGELFF	TGTGCCAGCAGGGGGAAAGGGGGCGTAAACACCGGGGAGCTGTTTTTT
TRBV15	-	TRBJ2-4	TRBD2	CATSRDGVAGVTNIQYF	TGTGCCACCAGCAGAGACGGGGTAGCGGGAGTGACGAACATTCAGTACTTC
TRBV7-2	few	TRBJ2-4	-	CASSLAILALNIQYF	TGTGCCAGCAGCTTAGCGATTCTAGCGCTAAACATTCAGTACTTC
TRBV30	few	TRBJ2-2	-	CAWSAGWGGSGELFF	TGTGCCTGGAGTGCCGGTTGGGGTGGGAGCGGGGAGCTGTTTTTT
TRBV28	-	TRBJ1-2	-	CAATEGGVDYGYTF	TGTGCCGCAACCGAGGGTGGGGTCGACTATGGCTACACCTTC
TRBV5-1	few	TRBJ2-1	TRBD2	CASSLEGLAGSNEQFF	TGCGCCAGCAGCTTGGAGGGACTAGCGGGATCCAATGAGCAGTTCTTC
TRBV15	-	TRBJ2-2	TRBD1	CATSSPGTAGELFF	TGTGCCACCAGCAGTCCCGGGACAGCTGGGGAGCTGTTTTTT
TRBV30	-	TRBJ1-1	-	CAWSLRTEAFF	TGTGCCTGGAGTCTGCGGACTGAAGCTTTCTTT
TRBV4-2	few	TRBJ2-1	TRBD2	CASSQTSGTYNEQFF	TGTGCCAGCAGCCAGACTAGCGGAACCTACAATGAGCAGTTCTTC
TRBV29-1	-	TRBJ1-2	-	CSVSGGLDGYTF	TGCAGCGTTTCTGGGGGCCTCGATGGCTACACCTTC
TRBV6-1	-	TRBJ2-7	-	CASSEQGTGGEQYF	TGTGCCAGCAGTGAACAGGGCACAGGCGGGGAGCAGTACTTC
TRBV4-1	-	TRBJ1-2	-	CASSRWAMRNYGYTF	TGCGCCAGCAGCCGATGGGCCATGCGTAACTATGGCTACACCTTC
TRBV9	few	TRBJ2-1	-	CASSVEGSEQFF	TGTGCCAGCAGCGTAGAGGGGAGCGAGCAGTTCTTC
TRBV6-5	few	TRBJ2-2	TRBD2	CASSYSGTSVTGELFF	TGTGCCAGCAGTTACTCGGGGACTAGCGTAACCGGGGAGCTGTTTTTT
TRBV10-3	few	TRBJ2-7	-	CASSYSRDNYYEQYF	TGTGCCAGCAGTTACTCAAGGGACAACTACTACGAGCAGTACTTC
TRBV6-1	few	TRBJ1-2	TRBD1	CASSALTGKGGYTF	TGTGCCAGCAGTGCCCTGACAGGGAAAGGCGGCTACACCTTC